Reported below is one TCR beta chain. Antigen specificity is unknown. This entry comes from a study of cytomegalovirus exposure and HLA in healthy donors. Germline V gene lookup returns CDR1 KGHSH and CDR2 LQKENI. Trimming pared 3 bases from V and 1 base from J, leaving 3 bases between. This CDR3 contains 13 residues. Study-level findings and limits: Most subjects had HLA-A and HLA-B alleles reportedly predicted accurately by TCR beta sequences. A later analysis reported that several of the most significant clusters appeared to be linked to common viral pathogens, among them Epstein-Barr virus.

PCR was performed using 60 Vbeta and 13 Jbeta primers. Using immunoSEQ multiplex PCR, the repertoire was profiled, and TCRdb retains in-frame clones only, with some absent. This sample's table has more than 85,000 clones. This sequence originates from a girl between 5 and 17 years old in good health and CMV-seropositive. The chain combines TRBV18 with TRBJ2-2, with D hard to call. The material sequenced was PBMCs. CDR3 nucleotide sequence: TGTGCCAGCTCACCTAAGAACACCGGGGAGCTGTTTTTT. Translating gives CASSPKNTGELFF.